This is a list of T cell receptor beta chains from one sample in a study of shared clonotypes between healthy human individuals. Clones were read by immunoSEQ multiplex PCR, and TCRdb kept only the in-frame ones, dropping some. The sample lists 950,000 to 1,100,000 clones, about 75% occurring once. Sequenced sample: memory CD4+ T cells sorted from blood. The receptors originated from a young man in good health. Both conserved end residues are part of each CDR3. The D gene is left open where the match is weak. The size of a clone is reported for some rows only, either as once, few or many, or as a class for expanded clones.

V gene,CDR3 length,D gene,J gene,clone size,CDR3 DNA,CDR3 protein
TRBV28,14,NA,TRBJ1-1,NA,TGTGCCACGGTCCCGGGGGGGCTGAACACTGAAGCTTTCTTT,CATVPGGLNTEAFF
TRBV11-2,15,NA,TRBJ2-7,NA,TGTGCCAGCAGCTTAAATCCACGGGATAACTACGAGCAGTACTTC,CASSLNPRDNYEQYF
TRBV7-6,16,TRBD1,TRBJ1-4,NA,TGTGCCAGCAGCTTAGGATCCCAGGGGGGGGAGGAAAAACTGTTTTTT,CASSLGSQGGEEKLFF
TRBV28,15,TRBD1,TRBJ2-7,NA,TGTGCCAGCAGTTTAATGGGACAGGGGGCATGGGAGCAGTACTTC,CASSLMGQGAWEQYF
TRBV30,16,TRBD1,TRBJ1-5,NA,TGTGCCTGGAGTGTGAACAGGGGCGCGGCGGCCCAGCCCCAGCATTTT,CAWSVNRGAAAQPQHF
TRBV6-5,13,NA,TRBJ2-7,NA,TGTGCCAGCCGTCCGGGCGGCTCCTACGAGCAGTACTTC,CASRPGGSYEQYF
TRBV30,13,NA,TRBJ2-3,NA,TGTGCCTGGAGTGAGGACGGCCGGGCACCGCAGTATTTT,CAWSEDGRAPQYF
TRBV11-3,15,TRBD1,TRBJ1-1,once,TGTGCCAGCAGCTTGGGACAGGGGAGATCCACTGAAGCTTTCTTT,CASSLGQGRSTEAFF
TRBV6-6,13,NA,TRBJ2-7,once,TGTGCCAGCAGTTCGGCGACCCCCTACGAGCAGTACTTC,CASSSATPYEQYF
TRBV5-1,15,NA,TRBJ2-3,NA,TGCGCCAGCAGCTTGATCGACAGGCGCACAGATACGCAGTATTTT,CASSLIDRRTDTQYF
TRBV5-1,12,NA,TRBJ1-1,NA,TGCGCCAGCAGCTTGGAGGCAGGAGAAGCTTTCTTT,CASSLEAGEAFF
TRBV5-1,13,NA,TRBJ2-7,NA,TGCGCCAGCAGCGTCCGAGGGGGGTACGAGCAGTACTTC,CASSVRGGYEQYF
TRBV19,17,NA,TRBJ1-1,NA,TGTGCCAGTAGTGCGGGGATCCTCAGGAAGATGAACACTGAAGCTTTCTTT,CASSAGILRKMNTEAFF
TRBV5-8,17,TRBD1,TRBJ2-4,NA,TGTGCCAGCAGCTTGGTGGGACAGGGAACGACCAAAAACATTCAGTACTTC,CASSLVGQGTTKNIQYF
TRBV18,15,TRBD2,TRBJ2-1,few,TGTGCCAGCTCACCACCCGCGGGAGGCTACAATGAGCAGTTCTTC,CASSPPAGGYNEQFF
TRBV7-6,17,TRBD1,TRBJ1-5,NA,TGTGCCAGCAGCTTAGCCGGGGGGCAGGGGGCTTGGCAGCCCCAGCATTTT,CASSLAGGQGAWQPQHF
TRBV10-3,13,TRBD2,TRBJ2-7,NA,TGTGCCATCTCTAGCGGGAGGGCGGGGGAGCAGTACTTC,CAISSGRAGEQYF
TRBV19,15,NA,TRBJ1-5,few,TGTGCCAGTAGTACCTCAAGTGACGGGTATCAGCCCCAGCATTTT,CASSTSSDGYQPQHF
TRBV14,15,TRBD2,TRBJ2-3,NA,TGTGCCAGCAGCCCCCAGCGGGGGCGGACAGATACGCAGTATTTT,CASSPQRGRTDTQYF
TRBV7-2,17,NA,TRBJ2-3,NA,TGTGCCAGCAGCTTACCTCCCCGACCCGCGGGCACAGATACGCAGTATTTT,CASSLPPRPAGTDTQYF
TRBV19,15,NA,TRBJ1-5,NA,TGTGCCAGTAGGCCGGGACACAATAGCAATCAGCCCCAGCATTTT,CASRPGHNSNQPQHF
TRBV7-2,15,NA,TRBJ2-3,many,TGTGCCAGCAGCCCCAGTTCGCACCGCACAGATACGCAGTATTTT,CASSPSSHRTDTQYF
TRBV19,14,NA,TRBJ1-6,NA,TGTGCCAGTAGGACAAGAGGGCGGGATTCACCCCTCCACTTT,CASRTRGRDSPLHF
TRBV30,17,TRBD2,TRBJ2-1,NA,TGTGCCTGGAGCCAAGGACTAGCGGAAAGCTCCTACAATGAGCAGTTCTTC,CAWSQGLAESSYNEQFF
TRBV18,13,NA,TRBJ1-5,few,TGTGCCAGCTCACCGATCTTCAATCAGCCCCAGCATTTT,CASSPIFNQPQHF
TRBV28,14,TRBD1,TRBJ1-5,NA,TGTGCCAGTGGGACAGGGGGCGGCAATCAGCCCCAGCATTTT,CASGTGGGNQPQHF
TRBV15,16,TRBD1,TRBJ2-3,few,TGTGCCACCAGCGACCCGGGGACAGGGTCCACAGATACGCAGTATTTT,CATSDPGTGSTDTQYF
TRBV5-4,15,NA,TRBJ2-7,NA,TGTGCCAGCAGGGTCGGAGGCAGAGCTCTCGACGAGCAGTACTTC,CASRVGGRALDEQYF
TRBV30,14,TRBD1,TRBJ2-3,NA,TGTGCCTGGAGTGTACGTAGGGGGCATGATACGCAGTATTTT,CAWSVRRGHDTQYF
TRBV6-1,14,NA,TRBJ2-1,NA,TGTGCCAGCAGGACTAGTTTGTCCTACAATGAGCAGTTCTTC,CASRTSLSYNEQFF
TRBV10-2,11,NA,TRBJ2-7,NA,TGCGCCAGCAGTCCAAGAGGTTTACAGTACTTC,CASSPRGLQYF
TRBV19,15,TRBD2,TRBJ2-2,NA,TGTGCCAGTAGTAAGGTAGCGGGAGTAACCGGGGAGCTGTTTTTT,CASSKVAGVTGELFF
TRBV10-3,12,NA,TRBJ1-1,NA,TGTGCCATCTCCGGGGGGCAAACTGAAGCTTTCTTT,CAISGGQTEAFF
TRBV5-1,15,TRBD1,TRBJ1-1,NA,TGCGCCAGCAGCTTGACAGGGGATTCAGGCACTGAAGCTTTCTTT,CASSLTGDSGTEAFF
TRBV7-4,18,NA,TRBJ2-7,NA,TGTGCCAGCAGCCTCTCACCCGGAGGGGGAGGGCCGGTTTACGAGCAGTACTTC,CASSLSPGGGGPVYEQYF
TRBV7-9,13,NA,TRBJ1-2,NA,TGTGCCAGCAGCAAACAGGGTAACTATGGCTACACCTTC,CASSKQGNYGYTF
TRBV5-1,15,NA,TRBJ1-5,NA,TGCGCCAGCAGCTTGGCGGGGGTTAGGGGACAGCCCCAGCATTTT,CASSLAGVRGQPQHF
TRBV5-1,14,NA,TRBJ2-1,NA,TGCGCCAGCAGCTTGGGGAGCGTGAACAATGAGCAGTTCTTC,CASSLGSVNNEQFF
TRBV19,17,NA,TRBJ1-1,NA,TGTGCCAGTAGTATAGATCGGGACACTCCTTTGGGAACTGAAGCTTTCTTT,CASSIDRDTPLGTEAFF
TRBV6-6,13,NA,TRBJ2-2,NA,TGTGCCAGCAGTTCCCAGGGCACCGGGGAGCTGTTTTTT,CASSSQGTGELFF
TRBV5-1,14,NA,TRBJ2-1,NA,TGCGCCAGCGGCTCGGAGCCGGGTTACAATGAGCAGTTCTTC,CASGSEPGYNEQFF
TRBV15,13,NA,TRBJ2-5,NA,TGTGCCACCAGCAGAGATCCTGGAGAGACCCAGTACTTC,CATSRDPGETQYF